This TCR beta chain was captured by sequencing in a study of blood T cell repertoires in COVID-19. The CDR3 runs 14 residues. Germline CDR1 SGHRS, CDR2 YFSETQ. V lost 0 bases and J lost 6; bases outside the gene matches: 2. Assay used: immunoSEQ multiplex PCR; TCRdb lists only in-frame clones, some missing. Of tens of thousands of clones in the sample, around 88% were seen once. The chain combines TRBV5-1 with TRBJ2-3; 9 bases are a match to TRBD1. The sequenced material came from peripheral blood. The sequence was collected from a human donor in a cohort sampled during active COVID-19. The CDR3 DNA is TGCGCCAGCAGCTTGGCCGACAGGGGGGATACGCAGTATTTT. It translates to CASSLADRGDTQYF. Together with reference TRBV5-1 and TRBJ2-3, the CDR3 gives the full variable domain: KAGVTQTPRYLIKTRGQQVTLSCSPISGHRSVSWYQQTPGQGLQFLFEYFSETQRNKGNFPGRFSGRQFSNSRSEMNVSTLELGDSALYLCASSLADRGDTQYFGPGTRLTVL.